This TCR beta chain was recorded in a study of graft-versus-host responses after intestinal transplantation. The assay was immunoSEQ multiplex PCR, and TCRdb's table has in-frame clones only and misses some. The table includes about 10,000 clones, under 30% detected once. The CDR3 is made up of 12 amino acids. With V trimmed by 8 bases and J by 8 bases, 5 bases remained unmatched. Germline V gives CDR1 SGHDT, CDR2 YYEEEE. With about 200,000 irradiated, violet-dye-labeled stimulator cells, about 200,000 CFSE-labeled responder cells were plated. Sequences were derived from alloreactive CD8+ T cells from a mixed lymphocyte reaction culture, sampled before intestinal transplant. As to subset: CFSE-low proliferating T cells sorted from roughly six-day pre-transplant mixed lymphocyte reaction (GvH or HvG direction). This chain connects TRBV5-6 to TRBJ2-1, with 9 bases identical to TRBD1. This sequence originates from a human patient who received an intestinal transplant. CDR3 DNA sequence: TGTGCCAGTGGACAGGGGAGGGATGAGCAGTTCTTC. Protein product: CASGQGRDEQFF.